This TCR beta chain was profiled in a study of CD8 T cells in ankylosing spondylitis. For this clonotype: As yet, its antigen is unknown. The final CDR3 position lacks the conserved phenylalanine or tryptophan, pointing to a likely read error.

This CDR3 has 15 residues. CDR1 ENHRY and CDR2 SYGVKD come from the germline V gene. V was clipped by 6 bases and J by 3 bases, with 15 bases between them. TCRdb re-called the 5' RACE reads through MiXCR, storing one row per CDR3 protein. The sample has about 280,000 distinct CDR3 sequences, 20% seen once. Study-wide findings and caveats: Significant enrichment of disease-linked clones was reportedly seen in matched ankylosing spondylitis synovial fluid. Peripheral blood held disease-linked clones only at relatively low frequency, and these were CD8+. Some motif variants were previously reported in reactive arthritis synovial fluid and blood. A TCR beta motif made of about 8 highly homologous variants seemed typical of ankylosing spondylitis blood.

J is TRBJ2-1 and V is TRBV10-3; D uncertain. This receptor was obtained from a male donor with ankylosing spondylitis or in good health (not recorded which). Sequencing was carried out using blood, either unsorted or a sorted T cell fraction (not recorded which). The CDR3 loop reads CAIRTDGGRYNEQFL. DNA for the CDR3: TGTGCCATCAGGACCGACGGCGGTCGCTACAATGAGCAGTTCTTG.